Listed here is a single TCR beta chain. Its antigen is as yet unknown. The sample comes from a study of T cell responses to AZD1222 COVID-19 vaccine. Method: immunoSEQ multiplex PCR; TCRdb's copy keeps in-frame clones and lacks some. The sample carries roughly 120,000 clones, 87% recorded once. Second-dose groups at about 4 or about 12 weeks were pooled. This CDR3 has 12 amino acids. Looked up from germline, CDR1 is LGHDT and CDR2 is YNNKEL (reference sequence). The germline V and J ends were trimmed by 4 bases and 13 bases, with 13 bases remaining between them. Study observations and caveats: It should be noted that donors were predominantly white British and more often female, and clonal diversity was possibly underestimated. Seropositive at baseline were only five or six AZD1222 recipients.

This receptor was taken from an adult who received the AZD1222 COVID-19 vaccine. The sequences come from peripheral blood, collected 28 days after the second AZD1222 dose. V is TRBV3-1 (or the pseudogene TRBV3-2) and J is TRBJ1-4; TRBD1 is a possible D gene (5 bases). The CDR3 nucleotides are TGTGCCAGCAGCCGAGACAGAAGGCGACTGTTTTTT. Translation gives CASSRDRRRLFF.